This T cell receptor beta chain comes out of a study of neoadjuvant anti-PD-1 for oral cavity cancer. This sample's time point: after neoadjuvant nivolumab, at surgical resection. Produced via immunoSEQ multiplex PCR; TCRdb's table is partial and in-frame only. The sample includes around 13,000 clones, around 70% of them seen just once. Germline CDR1 KGHSH, CDR2 LQKENI. The CDR3 totals 16 residues. Deletions cut 3 bases from V and 2 bases from J, with 16 bases between. This clone has only a few counts. The chain joins TRBV18 to TRBJ1-1; D remains ambiguous. This specimen consisted of PBMCs, obtained after nivolumab (anti-PD-1) treatment. The clonotype originates from a person between 40 and 85 years old with oral cavity squamous cell carcinoma. CDR3 DNA sequence: TGTGCCAGCTCACCCCTGGCCGGCTGGGTTAACACTGAAGCTTTCTTT. Its protein product is CASSPLAGWVNTEAFF.